This T cell receptor beta chain appears in the sequencing data of a study of Ad26.COV2.S vaccination and SARS-CoV-2 variants. Study context: In the study, Ad26.COV2.S was injected intramuscularly once, or twice 56 days apart.

Germline CDR1 is MNHNS and CDR2 is SASEGT. Trimming took 3 bases from V and 4 from J, leaving 18 bases between them. CDR3 length: 16 amino acids. Libraries were prepared by immunoSEQ multiplex PCR; TCRdb keeps only in-frame clonotypes and omits some of them. The repertoire includes about 410,000 clones, around 91% of them detected once, and 1.9% sits in the top ten. Treatment of the sample: around 19 received Ad26.COV2.S at low or high dose, single or two shots; 5 received placebo; per-sample allocation not given. Samples came from day 63 after the first vaccine or placebo injection. Points from the study as a whole: Non-spike TCR breadth showed similarity between vaccine and placebo recipients. People who got the vaccine had more spike-specific TCR breadth than people who got placebo.

Points on this clone: Its antigen is as yet unknown.

The sequencing here drew on peripheral blood, taken in a trial of Ad26.COV2.S vaccine versus placebo. The chain links TRBV6-1 to TRBJ1-1; D gene unclear. The sequence was obtained from a person aged 18-60 years who received the Ad26.COV2.S COVID-19 vaccine or a placebo. CDR3 coding DNA: TGTGCCAGCAGTGAGGGCTTCCTGCTAAAGGGCACTGAAGCTTTCTTT. Translation gives CASSEGFLLKGTEAFF.